This T cell receptor beta chain derives from a study of blood T cell repertoires in COVID-19. Looking at the study overall: Both acute and convalescent COVID-19 samples were obtained from the United States, Italy and Spain. Nucleic acid was either cDNA or gDNA, and it came from T cells, B-cell-depleted T cells, or PBMCs.

Enrolment of Seattle patients took place during active infection, and they were followed longitudinally. Authors' processing steps: By means of reference gene primer amplification, nucleated cell counts were estimated. TCRdb keeps only in-frame clones here, not all; method: immunoSEQ multiplex PCR. V, J and clone size were drawn from that table, and D and trimming were deduced from the DNA. This repertoire shows about 300,000 clones, just under 90% found once; its top ten account for about 6%. Germline V gene lookup returns CDR1 SGHRS and CDR2 YFSETQ. The CDR3 totals 13 residues. Trimming stripped 4 bases from V and 8 bases from J, with 12 bases between.

The clonotype was recovered from a woman aged 45-60 years with COVID-19, enrolled during active disease. The V gene is TRBV5-1, the J gene TRBJ1-4, with D hard to call. Sequencing was carried out using peripheral blood. The CDR3 DNA reads TGCGCCAGCAGCCCCGGACTAGGGGAAAAACTGTTTTTT. This codes for CASSPGLGEKLFF.